A selection of T cell receptor beta chains follows, all from one sample in a study of blood T cell repertoires in COVID-19. Data came from immunoSEQ multiplex PCR; TCRdb stores just in-frame clones and leaves some out. This table has 45,000 to 60,000 clones, 70% to 90% appearing once. Sequences were obtained from peripheral blood. The receptors shown here come from a human donor in a cohort sampled during active COVID-19. Both conserved end residues are part of each CDR3. A D gene is named only where the DNA matches it firmly. The listing skips clone size in some rows; elsewhere it reads once, few, many or a size class.

D: -
size: -
J: TRBJ2-7
V: TRBV2
CDR3: CASRETVTRDHEQYF
DNA: TGTGCCAGCAGGGAGACTGTCACTCGTGACCACGAGCAGTACTTC

D: -
size: -
J: TRBJ1-6
V: TRBV12-3/TRBV12-4
CDR3: CASSSNRDSPLHF
DNA: TGTGCCAGCAGTTCCAACAGGGATTCACCCCTCCACTTT

D: -
size: -
J: TRBJ1-1
V: TRBV19
CDR3: CASTRTRNMNTEAFF
DNA: TGTGCCAGTACAAGGACACGGAACATGAACACTGAAGCTTTCTTT

D: TRBD2
size: -
J: TRBJ2-5
V: TRBV6-2/TRBV6-3
CDR3: CASSYNLGGGAYETQYF
DNA: TGTGCCAGCAGTTACAATCTTGGCGGGGGGGCCTATGAGACCCAGTACTTC

D: -
size: -
J: TRBJ2-7
V: TRBV19
CDR3: CASRKDSGVAYEQYF
DNA: TGTGCCAGTAGGAAGGACAGCGGGGTGGCGTACGAGCAGTACTTC

D: TRBD2
size: -
J: TRBJ2-7
V: TRBV6-5
CDR3: CASSYSASGEYEQYF
DNA: TGTGCCAGCAGTTACTCCGCTAGCGGGGAATACGAGCAGTACTTC

D: TRBD1
size: -
J: TRBJ1-4
V: TRBV2
CDR3: CASSEQQGPSTNEKLFF
DNA: TGTGCCAGCAGTGAACAACAGGGGCCTTCAACTAATGAAAAACTGTTTTTT

D: -
size: -
J: TRBJ1-5
V: TRBV7-2
CDR3: CASSSGTGRDNQPQHF
DNA: TGTGCCAGCAGCTCTGGTACAGGGAGAGATAATCAGCCCCAGCATTTT

D: TRBD1
size: -
J: TRBJ1-6
V: TRBV7-2
CDR3: CASSPRTGLGFPINSPLHF
DNA: TGTGCCAGCAGCCCCCGGACAGGGCTTGGGTTCCCCATTAATTCACCCCTCCACTTT

D: TRBD2
size: -
J: TRBJ2-7
V: TRBV7-2
CDR3: CASSPNPGTSIYEQYF
DNA: TGTGCCAGCAGCCCCAACCCCGGGACTAGCATCTACGAGCAGTACTTC

D: -
size: -
J: TRBJ2-7
V: TRBV7-9
CDR3: CASSLDLVPGMDEQYF
DNA: TGTGCCAGCAGCTTAGATTTGGTGCCAGGGATGGACGAGCAGTACTTC

D: TRBD1
size: -
J: TRBJ1-6
V: TRBV5-4
CDR3: CASSLDRGNSPLHF
DNA: TGTGCCAGCAGCTTGGACAGGGGGAATTCACCCCTCCACTTT

D: TRBD2
size: once
J: TRBJ2-7
V: TRBV28
CDR3: CASSLGSSGRTYEQYF
DNA: TGTGCCAGCAGTTTGGGTTCTAGCGGAAGGACCTACGAGCAGTACTTC

D: TRBD1
size: -
J: TRBJ1-1
V: TRBV11-2
CDR3: CASSLAQGTEAFF
DNA: TGTGCCAGCAGCTTAGCACAGGGGACTGAAGCTTTCTTT

D: -
size: once
J: TRBJ1-3
V: TRBV4-2
CDR3: CASSQVTQGSGNTIYF
DNA: TGTGCCAGCAGCCAGGTCACACAGGGCTCTGGAAACACCATATATTTT

D: TRBD1
size: -
J: TRBJ1-1
V: TRBV5-4
CDR3: CASSFTTGDTEAFF
DNA: TGTGCCAGCAGCTTCACGACAGGGGACACTGAAGCTTTCTTT

D: TRBD2
size: -
J: TRBJ2-5
V: TRBV19
CDR3: CASSLGTRETQYF
DNA: TGTGCCAGTAGTCTAGGGACTAGGGAGACCCAGTACTTC

D: -
size: -
J: TRBJ1-1
V: TRBV5-4
CDR3: CASSLRGGHTEAFF
DNA: TGTGCCAGCAGCTTGAGGGGAGGCCACACTGAAGCTTTCTTT

D: -
size: once
J: TRBJ1-2
V: TRBV28
CDR3: CASSSGSGYTF
DNA: TGTGCCAGCAGTTCGGGTTCGGGCTACACCTTC

D: -
size: -
J: TRBJ2-1
V: TRBV5-6
CDR3: CASGWGGDYNEQFF
DNA: TGTGCCAGCGGCTGGGGGGGCGACTACAATGAGCAGTTCTTC

D: TRBD1
size: few
J: TRBJ2-7
V: TRBV13
CDR3: CASSSGDRTYEQYF
DNA: TGTGCCAGCAGCTCCGGGGACAGGACCTACGAGCAGTACTTC

D: -
size: -
J: TRBJ1-1
V: TRBV6-5
CDR3: CASTVEGYTEAFF
DNA: TGTGCCAGCACGGTTGAGGGTTACACTGAAGCTTTCTTT

D: TRBD1
size: -
J: TRBJ1-4
V: TRBV9
CDR3: CASSSGTGGSTSPEKLFF
DNA: TGTGCCAGCAGCTCCGGGACAGGGGGCTCAACCTCCCCAGAAAAACTGTTTTTT

D: -
size: -
J: TRBJ2-7
V: TRBV7-2
CDR3: CASSLFSRGSEQYF
DNA: TGTGCCAGCAGCTTATTTTCCAGGGGAAGCGAGCAGTACTTC

D: -
size: -
J: TRBJ1-5
V: TRBV23-1
CDR3: CANEGGNQPQHF
DNA: TGCGCCAACGAGGGAGGTAATCAGCCCCAGCATTTT

D: -
size: -
J: TRBJ1-2
V: TRBV18
CDR3: CASSPAGANYGYTF
DNA: TGTGCCAGCTCACCAGCGGGCGCCAACTATGGCTACACCTTC

D: TRBD1
size: -
J: TRBJ1-2
V: TRBV28
CDR3: CASRATGTAVWSGYTF
DNA: TGTGCCAGCAGGGCTACCGGGACAGCCGTCTGGTCCGGCTACACCTTC

D: -
size: -
J: TRBJ2-5
V: TRBV18
CDR3: CASSPPSLFQETQYF
DNA: TGTGCCAGCTCACCACCGTCACTGTTCCAAGAGACCCAGTACTTC

D: -
size: -
J: TRBJ1-1
V: TRBV27
CDR3: CASTPSKGLGDTEAFF
DNA: TGTGCCAGCACCCCCTCTAAGGGGCTAGGGGACACTGAAGCTTTCTTT

D: -
size: -
J: TRBJ2-3
V: TRBV18
CDR3: CASSPGFEGTDTQYF
DNA: TGTGCCAGCTCACCAGGGTTCGAGGGCACAGATACGCAGTATTTT

D: TRBD1
size: -
J: TRBJ1-1
V: TRBV13
CDR3: CASSSKKGAGTEAFF
DNA: TGTGCCAGCAGCTCGAAAAAGGGGGCAGGCACTGAAGCTTTCTTT